The sequence of this T cell receptor (beta chain) was determined in a study of yellow fever vaccine responses in identical twins. TCRdb reprocessed the RT-PCR reads with MiXCR, giving one entry per CDR3 protein. The sample holds about 2,300 distinct CDR3 sequences, approximately 86% seen once. Study conclusions and caveats: Twins' T cell vaccine responses reportedly looked partly convergent, partly personalized.

Trimming left V 2 bases short and J 2 bases short, with 8 bases between. Germline lookup yields CDR1 MNHNS and CDR2 SASEGT. The CDR3 is made up of 14 amino acids. In its sample, this clonotype was seen a few times. The antigen remains undetermined. The chain combines TRBV6-1 with TRBJ2-3; perhaps TRBD1 as D (5 bases). This TCR came from a woman aged 18-29 years who received the yellow fever vaccine. The sequenced sample was T cells from blood (PBMCs), unsorted or a sorted subset (not recorded which), obtained before or after yellow fever vaccination (not recorded which). The CDR3 loop is CASSEQGDTDTQYF. The CDR3 DNA follows: TGTGCCAGCAGTGAACAGGGCGACACAGATACGCAGTATTTT.